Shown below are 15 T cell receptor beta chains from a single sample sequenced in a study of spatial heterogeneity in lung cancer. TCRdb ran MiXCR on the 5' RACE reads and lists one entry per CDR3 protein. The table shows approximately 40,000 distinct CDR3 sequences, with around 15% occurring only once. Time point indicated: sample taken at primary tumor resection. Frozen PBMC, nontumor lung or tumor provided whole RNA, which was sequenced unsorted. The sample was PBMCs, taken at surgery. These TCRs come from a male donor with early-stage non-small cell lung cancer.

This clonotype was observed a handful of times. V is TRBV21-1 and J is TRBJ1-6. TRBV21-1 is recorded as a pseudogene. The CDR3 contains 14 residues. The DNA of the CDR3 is TGTGCCAGCAGCTCTACAGTAGCTAATTCACCCCTCCACTTT. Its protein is CASSSTVANSPLHF.

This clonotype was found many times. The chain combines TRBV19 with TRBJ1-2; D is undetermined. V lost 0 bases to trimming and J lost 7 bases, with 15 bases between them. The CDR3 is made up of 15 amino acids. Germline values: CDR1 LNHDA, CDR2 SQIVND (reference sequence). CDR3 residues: CASSIDLWAYGGYTF. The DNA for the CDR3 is TGTGCCAGTAGTATAGATCTATGGGCCTACGGTGGCTACACCTTC.

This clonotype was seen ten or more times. CDR3 residues: CASSPIGGRLQETQYF. The CDR3 DNA reads as TGCGCCAGCAGCCCCATCGGGGGCAGGCTTCAAGAGACCCAGTACTTC. This chain uses TRBV4-1 with TRBJ2-5, with D perhaps being TRBD1 or TRBD2 (6 bases each). Trimming pared 4 bases from V and 2 bases from J, leaving 17 bases between. Germline values: CDR1 MGHRA, CDR2 YSYEKL. The CDR3 runs 16 residues.

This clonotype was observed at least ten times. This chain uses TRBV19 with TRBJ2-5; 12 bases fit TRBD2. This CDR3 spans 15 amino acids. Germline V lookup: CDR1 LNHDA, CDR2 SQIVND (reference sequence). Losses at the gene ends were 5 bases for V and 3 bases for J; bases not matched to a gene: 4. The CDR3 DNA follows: TGTGCCAGTAGTCAGACTAGCGGGGGTAAAGAGACCCAGTACTTC. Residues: CASSQTSGGKETQYF.

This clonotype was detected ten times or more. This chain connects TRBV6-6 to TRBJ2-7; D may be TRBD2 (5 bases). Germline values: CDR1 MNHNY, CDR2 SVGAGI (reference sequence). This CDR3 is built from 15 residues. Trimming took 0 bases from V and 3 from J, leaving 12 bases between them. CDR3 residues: CASSYSWESHYEQYF. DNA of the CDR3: TGTGCCAGCAGTTACTCGTGGGAGTCCCACTACGAGCAGTACTTC.

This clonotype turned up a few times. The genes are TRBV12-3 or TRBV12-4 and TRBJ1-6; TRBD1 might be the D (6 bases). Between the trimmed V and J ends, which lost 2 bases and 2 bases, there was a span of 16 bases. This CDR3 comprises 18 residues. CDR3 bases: TGTGCCAGCAGTTTATGGTCCAGGGGTATCACCTATAATTCACCCCTCCACTTT. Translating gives CASSLWSRGITYNSPLHF.

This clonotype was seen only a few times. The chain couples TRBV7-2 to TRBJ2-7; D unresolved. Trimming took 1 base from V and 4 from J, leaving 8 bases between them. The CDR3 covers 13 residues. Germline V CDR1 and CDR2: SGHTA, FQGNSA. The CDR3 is CASSLEAEYEQYF. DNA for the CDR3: TGTGCCAGCAGCTTAGAGGCGGAGTACGAGCAGTACTTC.

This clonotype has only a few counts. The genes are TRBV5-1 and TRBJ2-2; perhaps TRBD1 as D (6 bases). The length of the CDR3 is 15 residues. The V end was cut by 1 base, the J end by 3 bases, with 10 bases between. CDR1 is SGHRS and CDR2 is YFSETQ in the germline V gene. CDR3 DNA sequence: TGCGCCAGCAGCTTGTGGGGGCTGGACACCGGGGAGCTGTTTTTT. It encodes CASSLWGLDTGELFF.

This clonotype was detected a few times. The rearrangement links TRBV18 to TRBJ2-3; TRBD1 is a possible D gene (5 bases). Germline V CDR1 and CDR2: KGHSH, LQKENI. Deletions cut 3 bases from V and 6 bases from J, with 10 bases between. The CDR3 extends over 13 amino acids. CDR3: CASSPGLMDTQYF. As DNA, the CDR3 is TGTGCCAGCTCACCGGGGCTAATGGATACGCAGTATTTT. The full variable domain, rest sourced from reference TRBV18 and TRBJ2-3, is NAGVMQNPRHLVRRRGQEARLRCSPMKGHSHVYWYRQLPEEGLKFMVYLQKENIIDESGMPKERFSAEFPKEGPSILRIQQVVRGDSAAYFCASSPGLMDTQYFGPGTRLTVL.

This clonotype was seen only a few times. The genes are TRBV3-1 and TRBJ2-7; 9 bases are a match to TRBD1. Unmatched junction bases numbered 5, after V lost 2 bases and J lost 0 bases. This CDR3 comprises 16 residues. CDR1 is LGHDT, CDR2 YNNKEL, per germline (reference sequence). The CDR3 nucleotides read TGTGCCAGCAGCCAACTCCGGGACAGGGACTCCTACGAGCAGTACTTC. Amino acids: CASSQLRDRDSYEQYF.

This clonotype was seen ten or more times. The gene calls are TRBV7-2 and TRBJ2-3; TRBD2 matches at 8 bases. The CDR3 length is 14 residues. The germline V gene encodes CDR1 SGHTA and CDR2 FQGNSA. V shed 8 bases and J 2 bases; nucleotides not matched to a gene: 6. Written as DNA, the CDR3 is TGTGCCAGCGGTGCCGGACTAGCCACAGATACGCAGTATTTT. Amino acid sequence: CASGAGLATDTQYF. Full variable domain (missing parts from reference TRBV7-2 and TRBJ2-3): GAGVSQSPSNKVTEKGKDVELRCDPISGHTALYWYRQSLGQGLEFLIYFQGNSAPDKSGLPSDRFSAERTGGSVSTLTIQRTQQEDSAVYLCASGAGLATDTQYFGPGTRLTVL.

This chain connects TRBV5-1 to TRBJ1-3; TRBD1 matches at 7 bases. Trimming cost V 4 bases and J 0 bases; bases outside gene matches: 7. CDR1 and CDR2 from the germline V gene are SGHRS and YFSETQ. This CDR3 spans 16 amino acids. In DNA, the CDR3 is TGCGCCAGCAGCCTGGGACAGACCTCCTCTGGAAACACCATATATTTT. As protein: CASSLGQTSSGNTIYF.

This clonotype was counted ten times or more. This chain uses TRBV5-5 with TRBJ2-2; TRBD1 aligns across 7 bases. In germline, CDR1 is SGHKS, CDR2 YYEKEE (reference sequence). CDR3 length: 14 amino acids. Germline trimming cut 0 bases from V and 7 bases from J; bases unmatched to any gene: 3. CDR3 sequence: CASSLETGFGELFF. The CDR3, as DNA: TGTGCCAGCAGCTTGGAGACAGGGTTCGGGGAGCTGTTTTTT.

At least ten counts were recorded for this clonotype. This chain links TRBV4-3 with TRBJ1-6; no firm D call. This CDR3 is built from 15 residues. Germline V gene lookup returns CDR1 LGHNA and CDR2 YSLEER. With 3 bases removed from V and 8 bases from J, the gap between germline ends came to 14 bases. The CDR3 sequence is CASSQVTADYSPLHF. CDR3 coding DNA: TGCGCCAGCAGCCAGGTTACAGCCGACTATTCACCCCTCCACTTT.

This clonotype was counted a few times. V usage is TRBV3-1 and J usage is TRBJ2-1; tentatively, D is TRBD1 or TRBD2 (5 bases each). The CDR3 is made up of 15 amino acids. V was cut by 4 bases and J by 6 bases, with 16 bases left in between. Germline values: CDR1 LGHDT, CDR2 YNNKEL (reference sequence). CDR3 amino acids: CASSLPGRRPNEQFF. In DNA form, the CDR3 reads TGTGCCAGCAGCCTACCGGGACGGAGGCCCAATGAGCAGTTCTTC.